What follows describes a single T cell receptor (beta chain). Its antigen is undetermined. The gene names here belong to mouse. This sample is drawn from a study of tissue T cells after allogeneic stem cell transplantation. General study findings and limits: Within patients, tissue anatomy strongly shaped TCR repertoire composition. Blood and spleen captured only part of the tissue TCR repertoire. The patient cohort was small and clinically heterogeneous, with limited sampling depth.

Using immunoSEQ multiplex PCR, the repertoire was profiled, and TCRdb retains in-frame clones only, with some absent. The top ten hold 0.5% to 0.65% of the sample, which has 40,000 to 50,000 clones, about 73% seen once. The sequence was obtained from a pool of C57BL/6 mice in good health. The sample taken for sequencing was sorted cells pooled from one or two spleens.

CDR3 protein: CASSLPNSGNTLYF. The sequenced CDR3 bases are TGTGCCAGCTCTCTACCTAATTCTGGAAATACGCTCTAT. This sequence joins TRBV12-1 and TRBJ1-3; no firm D call. The DNA ends 1 residue before the CDR3 does, and the rest of the CDR3 is filled in from the germline J gene. This CDR3 has 14 residues. Germline CDR1 reads SGHSN; CDR2 reads HYEKVE. Trimming removed 1 base from V and 0 bases from J, with 6 bases in between.